A single TCR beta chain is shown here with its context. Its antigen is still unknown. No much larger clonotype is one base removed from it; base qualities were not supplied. According to the germline V gene, CDR1 reads SGHDT and CDR2 reads YYEEEE. V loses 1 base, J loses 2 bases, and the germline ends lie 10 bases apart. The CDR3 numbers 15 residues from cysteine through phenylalanine. Left in the record is the CDR3 DNA by itself, 45 bases read in frame from the first base. This entry comes from a study of cytomegalovirus exposure and HLA in healthy donors (dated by TCRdb to 2016 to 2017). Study-wide context: An earlier analysis of some 500 of the donors reported about 290 Gb of sequence data and 100 million to 140 million unique TCR beta sequences from some 180 million T cells. An early release that covered 500 to 800 HLA-typed donors contained around 300 gigabases of sequencing data and 80 million or so unique TCR sequences. The genetic ancestry cluster associated with self-reported Caucasian donors included about 81% of the roughly 400 genotyped donors. The study aimed to test whether signatures of past pathogen exposure could be identified by cataloging public T cell receptors. The T cell repertoires of 666 subjects were profiled by immunosequencing and related to cytomegalovirus serostatus. A separate validation cohort of 100 to 150 different subjects was used in addition to the roughly 620-subject first cohort. To predict cytomegalovirus infection status, the study brought together high-throughput TCR immunosequencing, statistical association of individual TCRs with disease status, and machine learning. To study patterns of TCR occurrence, a later analysis re-analyzed previously published TCR beta repertoires from more than 550 donors and added high-resolution HLA genotyping. In the later analysis, no new phenotypic data were used to find candidate immune exposures; instead, reliance was placed on TCR beta sequences and their occurrence across donors. To decide whether each TCR beta V gene segment behaved as functional or pseudogenic, an earlier analysis of approximately 590 of the donors relied on high-throughput TCR beta sequencing. Donor age, sex, ethnicity and CMV serostatus were compiled alongside the repertoire data. In a later genetic analysis, genome-wide SNP genotypes for about 55% of the roughly 700 donors were used, and that subset was treated as a discovery cohort. Every discovery cohort repertoire had been produced on one sequencing platform. HLA typing covered class I and class II loci at four-digit resolution. The number of donors typed differed by locus, with roughly 620-630 for A, B, C, DRB1 and DQB1, about 500 for DQA1, 600 to 610 for DPA1, and some 450 for DPB1. Four to six DR-DQ haplotypes were handled as single units for association and clustering because linkage in the cohort was strong. Across 300 to 400 genotyped donors of the cohort, an average of approximately 200,000 unique TCR beta nucleotide sequences per donor were sequenced, and roughly a sixth of those sequences were non-productive.

Overall results and qualifications from the work: Several of the top co-occurrence clusters appeared to be linked to parvovirus B19, influenza, CMV and Epstein-Barr virus, according to a later analysis. Immune exposure information for the cohort was limited to CMV serostatus. In a later analysis, TCR association rates were found to vary across HLA loci, with the most associated TCRs seen for DRB1 alleles and the fewest for HLA-C alleles. According to the authors, the approach could potentially be generalized to other disease states and immunological phenotypes. In vitro tests confirmed that a few of the cytomegalovirus-associated TCR beta chains recognize cytomegalovirus antigens. Cytomegalovirus status was reported to be diagnosed by the classifier with high specificity and sensitivity in both the original and validation cohorts. In this cohort, only TCR beta chains were sequenced, and detectable features were limited by the absence of alpha or paired-chain data. According to a later analysis, most CMV-associated TCR beta chains appeared to be HLA-restricted, and the HLA associations seemed to be driven largely by CMV exposure. A later analysis found that HLA-associated TCR beta chains were more clonally expanded and had lower generation probabilities than equally common non-associated chains. A further reported finding was that TCR beta sequences accurately predicted the HLA-A and HLA-B alleles for most subjects in the first cohort. A later genetic analysis reported fewer N-insertions in productive TCRs among donors in an Asian-associated ancestry cluster than the roughly 700-donor mean. The earlier analysis of some 540 of the donors excluded roughly 17 rarely observed V segments, including chromosome 9 orphons, because counts were too low. A group of highly shared sequence variants was considered likely to be a technical artifact of the sequencing pipeline. Presence/absence analyses assumed roughly uniform sequencing depth across donors, an assumption that may not hold. In an earlier analysis of about 600 of the donors, most TCR beta V segments appeared in productive rearrangements about 87% or about 30% of the time, broadly matching IMGT annotations. At a false discovery rate of 0.05, a later analysis linked approximately 18,000 TCR beta sequences to specific HLA alleles. Because the 87-base-pair reads could not distinguish some IMGT-functional V segments, including TRBV6-2 and TRBV6-3, those segments were excluded. V-gene and J-gene trimming of TCR beta chains was associated with a missense DCLRE1C variant in a later genetic analysis, and the association was replicated in an independent cohort. Across donors, most TCR sequences were observed very rarely, whereas some public TCRs were present in many individuals. Correlated functional status among segregating V segments might reflect linkage disequilibrium, but an unknown experimental factor could not be ruled out. When HLA alleles, especially DR and DQ, strongly co-occurred, attributing TCR associations to individual alleles was difficult. The study gave a list of some 150 TCR beta chains associated with cytomegalovirus. HLA typing was unavailable for some donors at each locus, so association tests used only the typed subset.

The cohort was made up of approximately 670 healthy bone marrow donors. All cohort members were sampled while nominally healthy, although unrecorded immune exposures were likely present. The donor was CMV seronegative and belonged to the group of over 350 seronegative cohort members. Every donor gave a peripheral blood sample, and the peripheral blood mononuclear cells from that sample were used for TCR beta sequencing. Genomic DNA was extracted from the blood cell samples with the Qiagen DNeasy Blood Extraction Kit. Receptor libraries were prepared by the immunoSEQ multiplex PCR assay. For the multiplex PCR, a mixture combining 60 forward primers for TCR Vbeta segments and 13 reverse primers for TCR Jbeta segments was used. Amplification of the CDR3 region of rearranged TCR beta genes was performed with a multiplex PCR assay on genomic DNA. The amplified TCR beta libraries were sequenced on the Illumina HiSeq System as 87-base-pair reads. On the authors' methods: In a later analysis, 80 million or so unique TCR beta chains were counted across the 650 to 750 repertoires, and roughly 10 million of these chains were shared by at least two donors. Raw reads were error-corrected and collapsed into unique sequences by a nearest-neighbor algorithm in which closely related sequences were merged to remove PCR and sequencing errors. CDR3 sequences were aligned to IMGT reference sequences to assign V, D and J gene segments. For a sequence to be retained, a match of at least six nucleotides was required to both a V gene segment and a J gene segment. Rearrangements were classified as productive when the CDR3 lacked stop codons and remained in frame with V and J, and all other rearrangements were classified as non-productive. Following IMGT convention, CDR3 was defined as the stretch from the second conserved V-encoded cysteine to the conserved J-encoded phenylalanine. Sequences without an unambiguous match to a single V gene segment were excluded from the earlier analysis of almost 600 of the donors. In an earlier analysis of 587 of the donors, V segments were called functional above 56.7% productive rearrangements and were called segregating when the between-donor standard deviation exceeded 5%. A statistical classification framework was developed to diagnose cytomegalovirus status using the catalog of TCR beta chain sequences. V and J gene assignment, in a later analysis, came from comparing TCR nucleotide sequences with IMGT/GENE-DB human TR gene sequences. Using the TCRdist pipeline, a later analysis assigned CDR3 sequences along with most-parsimonious VDJ recombination scenarios. A later analysis defined each TCR beta chain by its CDR3 amino acid sequence plus V-gene family, and excluded reads lacking a unique V-gene family. As a way to deal with suspected cross-contamination and a sequencing artifact, a later analysis dropped more than 500 nucleotide sequences that were highly shared and had low generation probability. A later analysis calculated a clonal expansion index for each public chain from normalized within-repertoire ranks of inferred template counts. In a later analysis, generation probabilities were computed with a VDJ recombination model fitted to out-of-frame rearrangements, and the resulting probabilities were checked against IGoR. In a later analysis, hypergeometric tests were used to score TCR-TCR, TCR-HLA and TCR-CMV co-occurrence, with a repertoire-size bias correction applied to TCR pairs. A later analysis estimated false discovery rates by permuting HLA or CMV assignments 20 times. In a later analysis, co-occurring TCRs were grouped with DBSCAN, and TCRdist sequence similarity was added when clustering was performed within HLA-allele-positive subsets. Co-occurrence clustering excluded repertoires with fewer than 30,000 or more than 120,000 public chains, plus five with anomalous nucleotide sharing. The immuneACCESS repertoire file appears here via TCRdb, limited to in-frame rearrangements. These files lack a portion of the clones; in checked studies, under half of the deficit traces to unresolved V genes, and the cause of the others is not known. The DNA gave D and trimming, while V, J and clone size come from that table. This sample has fewer than 200,000 clones in its table, and 75% to 85% of those were observed once. The ten largest clones capture under 0.85% of the sample.

Material: PBMCs. The chain couples TRBV5-6 to TRBJ1-5; no D segment can be confidently identified. This TCR was recovered from a boy between 10 and 17 years old in good health and CMV-seronegative. The CDR3 region has the sequence CASSLWSSGNQPQHF. The nucleotides are TGTGCCAGCAGCTTGTGGTCGTCGGGCAATCAGCCCCAGCATTTT.